The T cell receptor beta chain under discussion was sequenced for a study of shared clonotypes between healthy human individuals. Background on the study: Each donor had three CD4 naive, three CD4 memory, two CD8 naive and one CD8 memory plate. General observations from the study: The study generally estimated greater richness for naive than memory subsets.

Produced via immunoSEQ multiplex PCR; TCRdb's table is partial and in-frame only. Of more than 1 million clones listed, 70% to 80% are singletons. V shed 7 bases and J shed 0 bases, with 7 bases lying between them. Germline CDR1 reads SNHLY; CDR2 reads FYNNEI. This CDR3 spans 14 amino acids. A CD45RA-negative memory subset and a CD45RA+ naive subset were separated from the CD4+ cells. A remark on this clone: Its antigen is still unknown.

Sequencing was done on a sample of memory CD4+ T cells from PBMCs. Subset: CD45RA-negative fraction. V and J are TRBV2 and TRBJ2-6; a possible D gene is TRBD1 (5 bases). This clonotype was obtained from a man aged 18-30 years in good health. Some clones in this sample may be carry-over from other donors' samples. The CDR3 loop is CASKGPSGANVLTF. CDR3 coding DNA: TGTGCCAGCAAGGGGCCCTCTGGGGCCAACGTCCTGACTTTC.